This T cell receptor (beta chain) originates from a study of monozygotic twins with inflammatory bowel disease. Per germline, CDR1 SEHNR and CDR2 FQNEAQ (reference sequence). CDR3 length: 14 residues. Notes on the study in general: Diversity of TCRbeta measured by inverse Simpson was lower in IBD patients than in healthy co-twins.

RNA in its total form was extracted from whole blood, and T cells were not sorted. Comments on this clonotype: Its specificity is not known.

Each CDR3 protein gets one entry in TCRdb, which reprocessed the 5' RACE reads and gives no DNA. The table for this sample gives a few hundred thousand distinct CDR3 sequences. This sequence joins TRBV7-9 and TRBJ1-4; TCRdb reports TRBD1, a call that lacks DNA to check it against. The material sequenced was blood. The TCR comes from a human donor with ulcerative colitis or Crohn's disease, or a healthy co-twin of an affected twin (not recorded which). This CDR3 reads CASSSRRGTEKLFF.